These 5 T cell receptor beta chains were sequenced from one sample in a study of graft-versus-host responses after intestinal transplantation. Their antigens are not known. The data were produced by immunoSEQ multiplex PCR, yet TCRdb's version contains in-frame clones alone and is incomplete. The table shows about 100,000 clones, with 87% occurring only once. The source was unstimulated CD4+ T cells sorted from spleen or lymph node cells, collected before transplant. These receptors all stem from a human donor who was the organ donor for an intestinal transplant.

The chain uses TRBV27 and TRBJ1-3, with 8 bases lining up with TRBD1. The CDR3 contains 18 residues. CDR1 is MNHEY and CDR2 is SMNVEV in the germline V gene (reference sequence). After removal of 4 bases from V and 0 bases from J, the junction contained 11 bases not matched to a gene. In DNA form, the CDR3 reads TGTGCCAGCAGTTCCCCCACACACAGGGGGAACTCTGGAAACACCATATATTTT. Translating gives CASSSPTHRGNSGNTIYF.

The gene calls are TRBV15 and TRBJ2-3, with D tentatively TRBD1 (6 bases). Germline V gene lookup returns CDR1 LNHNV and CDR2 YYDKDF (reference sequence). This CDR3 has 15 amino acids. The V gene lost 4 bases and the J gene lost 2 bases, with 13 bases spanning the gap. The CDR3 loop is CATSKGQSYTDTQYF. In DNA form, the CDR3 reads TGTGCCACCAGCAAAGGACAGTCCTACACAGATACGCAGTATTTT.

As DNA, the CDR3 is TGTGCCAGCAGTGAAGGCCAGGGGAGGGAGCAGTACTTC. Protein sequence: CASSEGQGREQYF. The chain is built from TRBV6-1 and TRBJ2-7; D is tentatively TRBD1 or TRBD2 (6 bases each). V lost 1 base and J lost 7, with 11 bases in between. This CDR3 has 13 residues. CDR1 MNHNS and CDR2 SASEGT come from the germline V gene.

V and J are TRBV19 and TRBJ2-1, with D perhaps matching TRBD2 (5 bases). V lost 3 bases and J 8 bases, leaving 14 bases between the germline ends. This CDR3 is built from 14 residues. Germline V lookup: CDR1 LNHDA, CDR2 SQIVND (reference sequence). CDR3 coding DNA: TGTGCCAGTAGTATGTATTCGGGGATAGATGAGCAGTTCTTC. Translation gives CASSMYSGIDEQFF.

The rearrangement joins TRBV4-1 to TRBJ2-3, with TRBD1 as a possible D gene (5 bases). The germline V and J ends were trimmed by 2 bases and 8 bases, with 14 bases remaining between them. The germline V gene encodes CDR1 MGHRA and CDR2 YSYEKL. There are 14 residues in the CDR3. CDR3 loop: CASSQSIFRVTQYF. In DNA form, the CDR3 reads TGCGCCAGCAGCCAATCAATCTTCAGGGTTACGCAGTATTTT.